This TCR beta chain derives from a study of low-dose radiotherapy and immunotherapy resistance in tumors. Study-wide background: Cohort 1 was given 0.5 Gy per fraction every 2 weeks, for 6.5 Gy total. From cycle 1 day 1, patients took oral aspirin 300 mg every day for four cycles.

Gene-specific TRAV and TRBV primers were used for first-strand cDNA, covering alpha and beta chains. The authors amplified TCRs for 20 PCR cycles with a constant-region primer and a V-primer adapter. TCRdb re-called the reads with MiXCR, one entry per CDR3 protein. The data show about 84,000 distinct CDR3 sequences, with around 17% seen just once and roughly 1.5% held by the top ten. This clonotype ranks as medium-sized. Time point specified: after trial treatment. This sample's treatment: LDRT plus nivolumab, ipilimumab, low-dose cyclophosphamide and aspirin (RACIN trial). All of the donors were given nivolumab, ipilimumab, aspirin, low-dose cyclophosphamide and low-dose radiotherapy as part of RACIN, a single-arm trial. Specimen: PBMCs, collected after low-dose radiotherapy plus immunotherapy. The TCR comes from a male donor with prostate cancer.

CDR3 protein: CASSGRDSTTLETQYF. CDR3 nucleotide sequence: TGTGCCAGCAGTGGCCGGGACTCGACGACCCTGGAGACCCAGTACTTC. The V gene is TRBV28, the J gene TRBJ2-5; D is possibly TRBD2 (6 bases). Trimming shortened V by 5 bases and J by 5 bases, and 21 bases separated the two germline ends. CDR1 is MDHEN, CDR2 SYDVKM, per germline. The CDR3 covers 16 residues.